The 6 T cell receptor beta chains given below trace back to one sample, sequenced in a study of T cells after yellow fever vaccination. TCRdb used MiXCR to reprocess the 5' RACE reads, holding one entry per CDR3 protein. This table holds around 330,000 distinct CDR3 sequences, about 3.5% found once. This material consisted of PBMCs, taken on the day of the yellow fever booster vaccination. These receptors were taken from a man between 18 and 29 years old who received the YFV17D yellow fever vaccine.

The V and J genes are TRBV20-1 and TRBJ1-1, with D uncertain. The V end lost 2 bases, the J end lost 0 bases, and 13 bases lay between the germline ends. The CDR3 contains 15 residues. CDR1 is DFQATT, CDR2 SNEGSKA, per germline (reference sequence). CDR3 sequence: CSARMTTRMNTEAFF. In nucleotides, the CDR3 is TGCAGTGCTAGAATGACAACCCGAATGAACACTGAAGCTTTCTTT.

The rearrangement joins TRBV6-4 to TRBJ2-1; the match to TRBD1 covers 8 bases. Germline values: CDR1 MRHNA, CDR2 SNTAGT. V trimming: 6 bases; J trimming: 1 base; junction bases outside the gene matches: 5. CDR3 size: 15 residues. The CDR3 DNA is TGTGCCAGCAGCGATCGGACAGGGTCCTACAATGAGCAGTTCTTC. Amino acids: CASSDRTGSYNEQFF.

This clonotype was counted a few times. J is TRBJ1-2 and V is TRBV6-6; TRBD1 is a possible D gene (5 bases). Germline values: CDR1 MNHNY, CDR2 SVGAGI (reference sequence). V was cut by 2 bases and J by 0 bases, with 7 bases left in between. There are 14 residues in the CDR3. CDR3 DNA sequence: TGTGCCAGCAGTTACCCAGGGCCTAACTATGGCTACACCTTC. It yields the protein CASSYPGPNYGYTF.

This clonotype came up many times. V usage is TRBV6-6 and J usage is TRBJ2-5; TRBD2 aligns across 13 bases. Germline lookup yields CDR1 MNHNY and CDR2 SVGAGI (reference sequence). The CDR3 is 15 amino acids. Trimming took 10 bases from V and 1 from J; bases not matched to a gene: 6. As DNA, the CDR3 is TGTGCCACTAGGGGGACTAGCGGGGTCCAAGAGACCCAGTACTTC. Translation: CATRGTSGVQETQYF.

The chain couples TRBV2 to TRBJ1-1; D unresolved. CDR3 length: 12 amino acids. CDR1 and CDR2 from the germline V gene are SNHLY and FYNNEI. Trimming stripped 3 bases from V and 8 bases from J, with 10 bases between. CDR3 region: CASSDDREEAFF. The CDR3 DNA reads as TGTGCCAGCAGTGACGACCGCGAGGAAGCTTTCTTT.

The gene calls are TRBV12-3 or TRBV12-4 and TRBJ2-3; TRBD2 aligns across 8 bases. This CDR3 region has 15 residues. V was pared by 8 bases and J by 5 bases, with 12 bases of the junction left unmatched. CDR3 in amino acids: CASWPRRGGGDTQYF. As DNA, the CDR3 is TGTGCCAGCTGGCCTCGTCGGGGGGGCGGAGATACGCAGTATTTT.